The next 30 T cell receptor beta chains were all read from a single sample in a study of T cells and copy number aberrations in small-cell lung cancer (dated by TCRdb to 2020 to 2022). The library was prepared using the immunoSEQ multiplex PCR assay. TCRdb holds this immuneACCESS table with in-frame rearrangements only. Some clones are missing; in checked studies, unresolved V genes explain under half, and the rest has no known cause. Present in this sample are 3,000 to 4,000 clones, about nine tenths of which were seen just once. The ten largest make up 4.5% to 5.5% of the sample. Sequenced input: normal tissue next to the tumor. The receptor set was obtained from a man aged 45-60 years with small cell lung cancer.

V is TRBV7-9 and J is TRBJ1-5; tentatively, D is TRBD1 (5 bases). The CDR3 has 16 amino acids. The germline V gene encodes CDR1 SEHNR and CDR2 FQNEAQ (reference sequence). The V and J ends lost 1 base and 4 bases respectively, with 14 bases between them. CDR3 bases: TGTGCCAGCAGCTTAGGGGGAACAGGACAAAATCAGCCCCAGCATTTT. Protein product: CASSLGGTGQNQPQHF.

This clone was found once. This sequence joins TRBV5-6 and TRBJ1-1; no definite D call. Trimming cost V 4 bases and J 0 bases, with 4 bases left between them. The CDR3 runs 12 residues. Germline-derived CDR1 and CDR2 are SGHDT and YYEEEE. The CDR3 protein is CASSPLNTEAFF. Written as DNA, the CDR3 is TGTGCCAGCAGCCCATTGAACACTGAAGCTTTCTTT.

In this sample, this clone turned up once. A junction boundary mismatches the germline segment, possibly from a read error. V gene TRBV7-2 combines with J gene TRBJ1-5, with D unclear. Germline values: CDR1 SGHTA, CDR2 FQGNSA. CDR3 size: 14 residues. The CDR3 protein is CASSPDRSNQPQQF. DNA of the CDR3: TGTGCCAGCAGCCCGGACCGAAGCAATCAGCCCCAGCAGTTT.

This clone occurred a few times. The genes are TRBV7-2 and TRBJ1-5; the D is unclear. There are 16 residues in the CDR3. V was trimmed by 1 base and J by 4 bases, leaving 14 bases between them. The germline V gene encodes CDR1 SGHTA and CDR2 FQGNSA. The CDR3 nucleotides are TGTGCCAGCAGCTTAGGGGGTGACCGAAGGAATCAGCCCCAGCATTTT. Encoded protein: CASSLGGDRRNQPQHF.

The chain couples TRBV29-1 to TRBJ2-5; the match to TRBD1 covers 9 bases. The CDR3 sequence is 14 residues long. From germline, CDR1 is SQVTM and CDR2 ANQGSEA. V shed 6 bases and J 5 bases; nucleotides not matched to a gene: 10. The CDR3 bases are TGCAGCGTATCCGGGACAGGGACGATCGAGACCCAGTACTTC. This sequence encodes CSVSGTGTIETQYF. The full variable domain, in which reference TRBV29-1 and TRBJ2-5 provide the parts outside the CDR3, is SAVISQKPSRDICQRGTSLTIQCQVDSQVTMMFWYRQQPGQSLTLIATANQGSEATYESGFVIDKFPISRPNLTFSTLTVSNMSPEDSSIYLCSVSGTGTIETQYFGPGTRLLVL.

The chain carries TRBV2 and TRBJ2-5; D gene ambiguous. CDR1 is SNHLY and CDR2 is FYNNEI in the germline V gene. V gave up 3 bases and J gave up 9 bases, with 8 bases separating them. The CDR3 is 11 amino acids. The CDR3 sequence: CASSDQSSQYF. CDR3 DNA sequence: TGTGCCAGCAGTGATCAGAGTTCCCAGTACTTC.

CDR3 loop: CASSLIDPGGTEAFF. In DNA, the CDR3 is TGCGCCAGCAGCTTGATCGACCCCGGAGGGACTGAAGCTTTCTTT. The chain employs TRBV5-1 and TRBJ1-1; no clear D gene. The length of the CDR3 is 15 residues. V lost 1 base, J lost 5 bases, and 15 bases lay in between. CDR1 and CDR2 from the germline V gene are SGHRS and YFSETQ.

The chain employs TRBV7-9 and TRBJ1-4; no clear D gene. Germline CDR1 SEHNR, CDR2 FQNEAQ (reference sequence). V was cut by 8 bases and J by 6 bases, with 19 bases left in between. CDR3 length: 15 amino acids. In DNA form, the CDR3 reads TGTGCCAGCTCCCGCACCGGGTCACACGATGAAAAACTGTTTTTT. Residues: CASSRTGSHDEKLFF.

The CDR3 region has the DNA TGCGCCAGCAGCCCACCGACGGGACAGGAAAATGAAAAACTGTTTTTT. Translating it yields CASSPPTGQENEKLFF. This chain uses TRBV4-1 with TRBJ1-4; 8 nucleotides agree with TRBD1. CDR3 length equals 16 residues. Germline V gene sequence: CDR1 MGHRA, CDR2 YSYEKL. The trim removed 4 bases at V and 5 bases at J, leaving 9 bases unmatched.

The chain employs TRBV20-1 and TRBJ2-1, with unresolved D. The CDR3 length is 11 residues. Trimming removed 2 bases from V and 8 bases from J, with 7 bases in between. Germline CDR1 and CDR2: DFQATT and SNEGSKA (reference sequence). The CDR3 here is CSARFSYEQFF. CDR3 coding DNA: TGCAGTGCTAGATTCAGTTATGAGCAGTTCTTC.

The DNA of the CDR3 is TGTGCCAGCAGAGTCGGGCCGAACACTGAAGCTTTCTTT. It codes for CASRVGPNTEAFF. The chain links TRBV5-6 to TRBJ1-1; D call uncertain. Trimming took off 5 bases at V and 1 base at J, with 9 bases between the two ends. The CDR3 runs 13 residues. Germline V CDR1 and CDR2: SGHDT, YYEEEE. Full variable domain (rest looked up from reference TRBV5-6 and TRBJ1-1): DAGVTQSPTHLIKTRGQQVTLRCSPKSGHDTVSWYQQALGQGPQFIFQYYEEEERQRGNFPDRFSGHQFPNYSSELNVNALLLGDSALYLCASRVGPNTEAFFGQGTRLTVV.

This CDR3 is CASSSSDRGRTEAFF. In DNA form, the CDR3 reads TGTGCCAGCAGCTCGAGTGACAGGGGTAGGACTGAAGCTTTCTTT. The V and J genes are TRBV5-4 and TRBJ1-1, with 8 bases that match TRBD1. Germline V lookup: CDR1 SGHNT, CDR2 YYREEE (reference sequence). CDR3 length equals 15 residues. V gave up 3 bases and J gave up 5 bases; unmatched junction bases: 9.

The J gene is TRBJ1-3, the V gene TRBV7-2; weak D call: TRBD1 (5 bases). Per the germline V gene, CDR1 is SGHTA and CDR2 is FQGNSA. The CDR3 sequence is 13 residues long. The ends were cut back, 6 bases at V and 10 bases at J, with 16 bases in the middle. The CDR3 is CASRRGTAGTIYF. The CDR3 DNA is TGTGCCAGCAGACGAGGGACGGCTGGGACCATATATTTT. Based on the CDR3 plus reference TRBV7-2 and TRBJ1-3, the full variable domain is GAGVSQSPSNKVTEKGKDVELRCDPISGHTALYWYRQSLGQGLEFLIYFQGNSAPDKSGLPSDRFSAERTGGSVSTLTIQRTQQEDSAVYLCASRRGTAGTIYFGEGSWLTVV.

The chain uses TRBV7-3 and TRBJ2-1, with D possibly TRBD2 on 6 matching bases. Germline V CDR1 and CDR2: SGHTA, FQGTGA. The V end was cut by 3 bases, the J end by 6 bases, with 9 bases between. The CDR3 has 13 amino acids. CDR3 amino acids: CASSLTGLNEQFF. CDR3 sequence (DNA): TGTGCCAGCAGCTTGACGGGACTCAATGAGCAGTTCTTC.

The CDR3 sequence is CAIRTTNYGYTF. The CDR3, as DNA: TGTGCCATCAGGACAACTAACTATGGCTACACCTTC. V and J are TRBV10-3 and TRBJ1-2, with D hard to call. Germline V gene lookup returns CDR1 ENHRY and CDR2 SYGVKD. Trimming removed 6 bases from V and 0 bases from J, with 5 bases in between. This CDR3 spans 12 amino acids.

CDR3: CASSPGQGPGSPLHF. The CDR3 DNA reads as TGTGCCAGCAGCCCCGGACAGGGACCGGGATCACCCCTCCACTTT. The chain employs TRBV4-2 and TRBJ1-6; TRBD1 aligns across 8 bases. Germline CDR1 LGHNA, CDR2 YNFKEQ. This CDR3 has 15 residues. With V trimmed by 4 bases and J by 10 bases, 9 bases remained unmatched.

The chain combines TRBV2 with TRBJ1-1; 9 bases map to TRBD1. The CDR3 loop spans 17 amino acids. J was trimmed by 7 bases and V by 5 bases; bases with no gene match: 17. The germline CDR1 and CDR2 sequences are SNHLY and FYNNEI. The CDR3 DNA reads as TGTGCCAGCAGTTTCGGGACAGGGTGGGAGGGGAACTTTGAAGCTTTCTTT. It yields the protein CASSFGTGWEGNFEAFF.

This clone appeared once. The gene calls are TRBV30 and TRBJ1-3; 9 nucleotides match TRBD1. V lost 6 bases to trimming and J lost 5 bases; unmatched junction nucleotides: 11. This CDR3 contains 15 residues. The germline V gene encodes CDR1 GTSNPN and CDR2 SVGIG (reference sequence). The CDR3 DNA is TGTGCCTGCATTCCCGGGACAGGGTACAGAAACACCATATATTTT. Translating gives CACIPGTGYRNTIYF.

The chain couples TRBV6-5 to TRBJ1-5; D unclear. The CDR3 sequence is 15 residues long. Trimming cost V 8 bases and J 5 bases, with 19 bases left between them. CDR1 MNHEY and CDR2 SVGAGI come from the germline V gene. In DNA form, the CDR3 reads TGTGCCAGCCGCCTTCGGGTAGGGCGAGATCAGCCCCAGCATTTT. Translating it yields CASRLRVGRDQPQHF.

The V gene is TRBV7-9, the J gene TRBJ1-1, with 7 bases matching TRBD1. Germline CDR1 and CDR2: SEHNR and FQNEAQ (reference sequence). The V gene end was trimmed by 5 bases and the J gene end by 1 base; junction bases not matched to a gene: 4. CDR3 size: 14 residues. CDR3 nucleotide sequence: TGTGCCAGCAGCCTCTGGACAGGGAACACTGAAGCTTTCTTT. This gives the protein CASSLWTGNTEAFF.

The CDR3 sequence: CAISDSTRGGNTEAFF. Here the CDR3 DNA reads TGTGCCATCAGTGATTCGACCAGGGGGGGGAACACTGAAGCTTTCTTT. The chain couples TRBV10-3 to TRBJ1-1; 7 bases line up with TRBD1. Germline CDR1 ENHRY, CDR2 SYGVKD. J was trimmed by 1 base and V by 3 bases; bases with no gene match: 8. The CDR3 consists of 16 residues.

The V gene is TRBV5-4, the J gene TRBJ1-4; D gene uncertain. CDR3 length: 12 residues. Germline CDR1 is SGHNT and CDR2 is YYREEE (reference sequence). Trimming left V 4 bases short and J 4 bases short, with 5 bases between. The CDR3 protein is CASSTNNEKLFF. DNA for the CDR3: TGTGCCAGCAGCACCAATAATGAAAAACTGTTTTTT.

V is TRBV11-2 and J is TRBJ1-2; 8 positions match TRBD1. Germline V gene lookup returns CDR1 SGHAT and CDR2 FQNNGV. The CDR3 totals 15 residues. Unmatched junction bases numbered 9, after V lost 6 bases and J lost 3 bases. The CDR3 is CASRRQGQADYGYTF. As DNA, the CDR3 is TGTGCCAGCAGACGCCAGGGACAGGCAGACTATGGCTACACCTTC.

This clone was seen a single time. This rearrangement joins TRBV30 to TRBJ1-1, with D hard to call. CDR3 length equals 15 residues. The V gene's germline CDR1 is GTSNPN and CDR2 SVGIG (reference sequence). V was trimmed by 5 bases and J by 0 bases, leaving 16 bases between them. CDR3 in amino acids: CAWGDRRAMNTEAFF. The CDR3, as DNA: TGTGCCTGGGGGGATAGGAGGGCCATGAACACTGAAGCTTTCTTT.

This sequence joins TRBV2 and TRBJ1-4; D uncertain. The CDR3 runs to 13 residues. Germline V gene data show CDR1 as SNHLY and CDR2 as FYNNEI. The ends were cut back, 7 bases at V and 5 bases at J, with 11 bases in the middle. The CDR3 coding sequence is TGTGCCAGCAAAATAGCCCCGAATGAAAAACTGTTTTTT. It yields the protein CASKIAPNEKLFF.

V and J are TRBV30 and TRBJ1-4; weak D call: TRBD1 (5 bases). The V and J ends lost 4 bases and 3 bases respectively, with 12 bases between them. CDR3 size: 14 residues. Germline V gene lookup returns CDR1 GTSNPN and CDR2 SVGIG (reference sequence). CDR3 DNA: TGTGCCTGGACGCGGGGGACGTCTAATGAAAAACTGTTTTTT. This sequence encodes CAWTRGTSNEKLFF.

In nucleotides, the CDR3 is TGTGCCAGTAGGGACAGGGCGGGGGAGGGGTCCACTGAAGCTTTCTTT. Protein: CASRDRAGEGSTEAFF. This sequence joins TRBV19 and TRBJ1-1, with 8 bases aligning to TRBD1. With V trimmed by 6 bases and J by 4 bases, 13 bases remained unmatched. There are 16 residues in the CDR3. Germline lookup yields CDR1 LNHDA and CDR2 SQIVND (reference sequence).

This clone appeared a single time. The chain combines TRBV5-1 with TRBJ1-3, with TRBD1 identical over 7 bases. CDR3 length: 18 amino acids. V was pared by 0 bases and J by 4 bases, with 13 bases of the junction left unmatched. The germline V gene encodes CDR1 SGHRS and CDR2 YFSETQ. Here the CDR3 reads CASSLEGPGQSPGNTIYF. The DNA of the CDR3 is TGCGCCAGCAGCTTGGAAGGGCCGGGACAGAGCCCGGGAAACACCATATATTTT.

The chain is built from TRBV5-1 and TRBJ2-1; possibly TRBD2 for D (5 bases). The CDR3 length is 15 residues. V lost 2 bases and J lost 10, with 19 bases in between. The germline V gene encodes CDR1 SGHRS and CDR2 YFSETQ. The CDR3 sequence: CASSLEKREGFEQFF. The CDR3 DNA reads TGCGCCAGCAGCTTAGAAAAGCGAGAGGGATTCGAGCAGTTCTTC.

The V gene is TRBV7-3, the J gene TRBJ2-2; D remains unclear. The V gene's germline CDR1 is SGHTA and CDR2 FQGTGA. Between the trimmed V and J ends, which lost 1 base and 2 bases, there was a span of 11 bases. The CDR3 totals 16 residues. CDR3 nucleotides: TGTGCCAGCAGCTTAAAAGGCGGAGTAAACACCGGGGAGCTGTTTTTT. Translated, it gives CASSLKGGVNTGELFF.